This TCR beta chain was sequenced during a study of CD4 and CD8 cells across lung adenocarcinoma regions. The patients had localized lung adenocarcinoma, a non-small cell subtype. At least ten counts were recorded for this clonotype. V was clipped by 0 bases and J by 0 bases, with 8 bases between them. CDR3 length: 16 residues. Germline V CDR1 and CDR2: ENHRY, SYGVKD. TCRdb reprocessed the PCR reads with MiXCR, giving one entry per CDR3 protein. The sample has 20,000 to 25,000 distinct CDR3 sequences; approximately 49% are singletons. J is TRBJ2-2 and V is TRBV10-3; D gene unclear. The specimen was CD8+ T cells from the center of a lung tumor. This receptor was obtained from a female donor with lung adenocarcinoma. The CD4 and CD8 labels of this study may be unreliable. The CDR3 DNA reads as TGTGCCATCAGTGAGTCTGCCTCCCCGAACACCGGGGAGCTGTTTTTT. It translates to CAISESASPNTGELFF.